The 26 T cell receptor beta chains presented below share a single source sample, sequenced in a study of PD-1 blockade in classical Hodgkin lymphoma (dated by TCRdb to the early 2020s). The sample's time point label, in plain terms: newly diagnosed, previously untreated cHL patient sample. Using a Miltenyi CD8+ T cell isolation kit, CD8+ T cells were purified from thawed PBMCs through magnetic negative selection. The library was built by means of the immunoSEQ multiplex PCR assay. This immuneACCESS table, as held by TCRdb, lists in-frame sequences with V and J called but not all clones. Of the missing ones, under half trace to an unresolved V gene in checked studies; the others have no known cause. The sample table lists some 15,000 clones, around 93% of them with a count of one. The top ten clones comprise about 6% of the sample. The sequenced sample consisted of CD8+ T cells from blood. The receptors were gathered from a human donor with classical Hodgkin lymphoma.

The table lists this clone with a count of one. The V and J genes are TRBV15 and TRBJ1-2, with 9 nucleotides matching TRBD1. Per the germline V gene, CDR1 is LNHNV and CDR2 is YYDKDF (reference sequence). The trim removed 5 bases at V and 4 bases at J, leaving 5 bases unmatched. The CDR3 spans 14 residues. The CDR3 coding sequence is TGTGCCACCAGCCTAACAGGGGGCCTCTATGGCTACACCTTC. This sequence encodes CATSLTGGLYGYTF.

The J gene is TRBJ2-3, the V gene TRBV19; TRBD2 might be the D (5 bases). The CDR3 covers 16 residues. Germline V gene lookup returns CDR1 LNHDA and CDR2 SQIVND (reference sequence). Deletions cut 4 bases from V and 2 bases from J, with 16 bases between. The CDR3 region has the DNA TGTGCCAGTAGTAGGGCCACTAGGATATTCACAGATACGCAGTATTTT. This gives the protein CASSRATRIFTDTQYF.

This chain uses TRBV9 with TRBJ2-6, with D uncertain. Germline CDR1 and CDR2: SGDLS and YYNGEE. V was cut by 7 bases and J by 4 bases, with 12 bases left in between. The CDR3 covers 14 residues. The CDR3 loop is CASQESYGANVLTF. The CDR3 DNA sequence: TGTGCCAGCCAAGAGAGTTACGGGGCCAACGTCCTGACTTTC.

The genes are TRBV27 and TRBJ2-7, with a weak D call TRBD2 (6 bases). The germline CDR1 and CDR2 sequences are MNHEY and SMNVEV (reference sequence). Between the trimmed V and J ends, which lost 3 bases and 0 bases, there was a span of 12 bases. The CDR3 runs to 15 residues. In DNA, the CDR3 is TGTGCCAGCAGTTTTTATGGGGGGAACTCCTACGAGCAGTACTTC. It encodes CASSFYGGNSYEQYF.

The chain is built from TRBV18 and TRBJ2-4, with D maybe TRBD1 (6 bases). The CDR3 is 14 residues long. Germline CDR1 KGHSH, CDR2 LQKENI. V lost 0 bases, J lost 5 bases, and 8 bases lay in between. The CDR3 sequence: CASSPPDRQNIQYF. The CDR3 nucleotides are TGTGCCAGCTCACCACCGGACAGACAAAACATTCAGTACTTC.

The CDR3 coding sequence is TGTGCCAGTACCCTCGGGACGGCGGGTGAGCAGTTCTTC. Residues: CASTLGTAGEQFF. This chain uses TRBV19 with TRBJ2-1; D could derive from TRBD1 or TRBD2 (5 bases each). Per the germline V gene, CDR1 is LNHDA and CDR2 is SQIVND (reference sequence). The CDR3 sequence is 13 residues long. Trimming stripped 7 bases from V and 9 bases from J, with 16 bases between.

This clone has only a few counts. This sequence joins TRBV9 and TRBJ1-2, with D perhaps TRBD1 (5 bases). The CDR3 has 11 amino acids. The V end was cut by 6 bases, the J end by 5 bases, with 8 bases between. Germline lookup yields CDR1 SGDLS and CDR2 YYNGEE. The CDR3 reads CASTGGYGYTF. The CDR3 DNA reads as TGTGCCAGCACGGGGGGTTATGGCTACACCTTC.

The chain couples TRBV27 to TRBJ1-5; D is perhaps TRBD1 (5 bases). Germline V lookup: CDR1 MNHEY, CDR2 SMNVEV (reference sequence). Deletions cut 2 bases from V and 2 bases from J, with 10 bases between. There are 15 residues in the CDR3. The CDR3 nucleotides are TGTGCCAGCAGTTTAGGGGGAGATGGCAATCAGCCCCAGCATTTT. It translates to CASSLGGDGNQPQHF.

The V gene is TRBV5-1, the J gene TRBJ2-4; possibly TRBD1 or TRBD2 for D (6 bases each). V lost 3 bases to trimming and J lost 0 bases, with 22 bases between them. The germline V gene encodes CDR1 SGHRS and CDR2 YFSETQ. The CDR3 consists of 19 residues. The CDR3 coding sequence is TGCGCCAGCAGCTGGAGTCGACAGTCAAGGGGGGTAGCCAAAAACATTCAGTACTTC. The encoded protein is CASSWSRQSRGVAKNIQYF.

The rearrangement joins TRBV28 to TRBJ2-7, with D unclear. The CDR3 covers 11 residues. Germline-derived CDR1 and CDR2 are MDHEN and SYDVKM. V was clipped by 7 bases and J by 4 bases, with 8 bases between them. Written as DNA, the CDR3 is TGTGCCAGCACGTTGGGGTACGAGCAGTACTTC. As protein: CASTLGYEQYF.

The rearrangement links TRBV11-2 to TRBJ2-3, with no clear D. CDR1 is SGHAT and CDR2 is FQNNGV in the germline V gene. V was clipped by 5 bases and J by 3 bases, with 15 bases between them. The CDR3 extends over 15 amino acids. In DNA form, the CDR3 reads TGTGCCAGCAGCCCCCTCGTGGGCGGAACAGATACGCAGTATTTT. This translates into CASSPLVGGTDTQYF.

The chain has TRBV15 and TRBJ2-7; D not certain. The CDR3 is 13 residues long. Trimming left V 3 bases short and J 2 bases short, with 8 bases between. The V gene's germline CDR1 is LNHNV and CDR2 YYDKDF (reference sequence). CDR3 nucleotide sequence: TGTGCCACCAGCAGTGGCCAAACCTACGAGCAGTACGTC. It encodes CATSSGQTYEQYV.

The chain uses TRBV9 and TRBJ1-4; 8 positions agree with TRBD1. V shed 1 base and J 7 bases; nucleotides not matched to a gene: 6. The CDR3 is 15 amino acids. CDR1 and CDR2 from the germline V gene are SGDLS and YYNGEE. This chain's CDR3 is CASSVQGAGGEKLFF. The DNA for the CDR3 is TGTGCCAGCAGCGTACAGGGGGCGGGAGGTGAAAAACTGTTTTTT.

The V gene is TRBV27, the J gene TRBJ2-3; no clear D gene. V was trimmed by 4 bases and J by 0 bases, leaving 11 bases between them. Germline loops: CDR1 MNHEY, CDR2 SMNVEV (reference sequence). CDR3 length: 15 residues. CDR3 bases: TGTGCCAGCAGTTCTCCGACGGAGAGCACAGATACGCAGTATTTT. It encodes CASSSPTESTDTQYF.

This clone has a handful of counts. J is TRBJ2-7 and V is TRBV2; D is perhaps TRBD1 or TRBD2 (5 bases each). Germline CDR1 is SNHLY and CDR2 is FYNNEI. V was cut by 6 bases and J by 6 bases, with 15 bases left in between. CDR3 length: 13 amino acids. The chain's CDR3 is CASRVEGMGEQYF. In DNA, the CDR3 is TGTGCCAGCAGGGTCGAGGGGATGGGCGAGCAGTACTTC.

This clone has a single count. CDR3 sequence: CASSPTRTDRDTIYF. The CDR3 DNA is TGTGCCAGCAGCCCGACCCGGACGGATCGGGACACCATATATTTT. This sequence joins TRBV9 and TRBJ1-3; D is ambiguous. CDR1 is SGDLS, CDR2 YYNGEE, per germline. The V and J ends lost 4 bases and 8 bases respectively, with 19 bases between them. This CDR3 is 15 amino acids long.

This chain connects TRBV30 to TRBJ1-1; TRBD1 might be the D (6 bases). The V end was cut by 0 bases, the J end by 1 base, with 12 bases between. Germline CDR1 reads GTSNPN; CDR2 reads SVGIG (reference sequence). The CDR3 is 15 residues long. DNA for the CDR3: TGTGCCTGGAGTGTACTTCAAGGGGGGAACACTGAAGCTTTCTTT. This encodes CAWSVLQGGNTEAFF.

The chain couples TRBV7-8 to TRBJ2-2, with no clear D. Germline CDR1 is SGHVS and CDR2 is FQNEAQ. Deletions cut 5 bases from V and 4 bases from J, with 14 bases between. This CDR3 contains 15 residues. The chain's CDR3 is CASSPIPDLTGELFF. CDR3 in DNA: TGTGCCAGCAGCCCAATCCCGGACCTCACCGGGGAGCTGTTTTTT.

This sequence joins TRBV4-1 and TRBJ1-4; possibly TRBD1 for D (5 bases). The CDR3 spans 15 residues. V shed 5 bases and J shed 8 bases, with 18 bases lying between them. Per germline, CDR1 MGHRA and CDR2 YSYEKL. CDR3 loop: CASSSSGGLSEKLFF. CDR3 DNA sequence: TGCGCCAGCAGCTCAAGCGGGGGGTTGAGCGAAAAACTGTTTTTT.

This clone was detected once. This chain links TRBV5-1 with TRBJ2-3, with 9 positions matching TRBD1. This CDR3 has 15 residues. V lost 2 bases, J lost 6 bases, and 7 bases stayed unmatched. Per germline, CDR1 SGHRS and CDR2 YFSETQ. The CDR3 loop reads CASSFRTGETDTQYF. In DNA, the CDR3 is TGCGCCAGCAGCTTTAGGACAGGGGAGACCGATACGCAGTATTTT.

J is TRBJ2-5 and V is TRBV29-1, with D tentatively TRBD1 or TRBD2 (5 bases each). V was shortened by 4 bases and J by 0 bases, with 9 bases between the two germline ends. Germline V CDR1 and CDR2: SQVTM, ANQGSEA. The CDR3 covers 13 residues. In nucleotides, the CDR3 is TGCAGCGTTGGGGGGAAGGACCAAGAGACCCAGTACTTC. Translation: CSVGGKDQETQYF.

In DNA form, the CDR3 reads TGTGCCAGCAGTCCCCCGGGGCCGAACACTGAAGCTTTCTTT. The encoded protein is CASSPPGPNTEAFF. This chain joins TRBV7-6 and TRBJ1-1; D is possibly TRBD1 (5 bases). Trimming took off 6 bases at V and 1 base at J, with 12 bases between the two ends. This CDR3 region has 14 residues. Germline CDR1 is SGHVS and CDR2 is FNYEAQ.

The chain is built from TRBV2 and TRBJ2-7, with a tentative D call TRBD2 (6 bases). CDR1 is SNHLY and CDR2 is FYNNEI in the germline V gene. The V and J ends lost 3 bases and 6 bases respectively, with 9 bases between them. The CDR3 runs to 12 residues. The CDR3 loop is CASSDRGSEQYV. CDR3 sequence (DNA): TGTGCCAGCAGTGATCGGGGGTCCGAGCAGTACGTC.

The CDR3 bases are TGTGCCAGCAGCTTTAGCGGGGTCACAGATACGCAGTATTTT. It specifies CASSFSGVTDTQYF. This chain connects TRBV9 to TRBJ2-3; 8 bases fit TRBD2. The ends lost 4 bases at V and 2 bases at J; junction bases unmatched: 3. Germline V gene sequence: CDR1 SGDLS, CDR2 YYNGEE. CDR3 size: 14 residues.

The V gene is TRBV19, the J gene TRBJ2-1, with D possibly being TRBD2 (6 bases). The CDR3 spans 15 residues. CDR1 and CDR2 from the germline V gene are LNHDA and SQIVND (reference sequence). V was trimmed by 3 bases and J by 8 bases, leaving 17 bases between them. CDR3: CASSIGRRELDEQFF. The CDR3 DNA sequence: TGTGCCAGTAGTATCGGTCGACGGGAGTTGGATGAGCAGTTCTTC.

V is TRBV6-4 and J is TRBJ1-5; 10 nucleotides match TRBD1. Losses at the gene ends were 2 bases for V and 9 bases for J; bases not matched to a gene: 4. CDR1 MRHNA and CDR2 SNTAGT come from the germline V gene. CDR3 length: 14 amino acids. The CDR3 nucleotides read TGTGCCAGCAGTGACACGACAGGGGGCTGGCCCCAGCATTTT. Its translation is CASSDTTGGWPQHF.